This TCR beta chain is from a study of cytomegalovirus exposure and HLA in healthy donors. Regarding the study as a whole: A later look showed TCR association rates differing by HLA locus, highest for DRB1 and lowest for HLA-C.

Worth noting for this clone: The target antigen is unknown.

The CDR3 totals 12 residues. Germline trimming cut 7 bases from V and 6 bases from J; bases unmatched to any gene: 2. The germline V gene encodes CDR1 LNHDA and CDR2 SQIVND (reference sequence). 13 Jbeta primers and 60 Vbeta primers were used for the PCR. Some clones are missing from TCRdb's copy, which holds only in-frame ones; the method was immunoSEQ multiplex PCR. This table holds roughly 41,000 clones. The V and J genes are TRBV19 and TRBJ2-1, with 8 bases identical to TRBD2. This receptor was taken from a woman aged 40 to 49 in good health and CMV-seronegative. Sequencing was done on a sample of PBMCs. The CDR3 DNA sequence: TGTGCCAGTAAAGCGGGGGTCAATGAGCAGTTCTTC. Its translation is CASKAGVNEQFF.